A single T cell receptor beta chain is shown here with its context. V shed 2 bases and J shed 8 bases, with 9 bases lying between them. Germline CDR1 is MNHEY and CDR2 is SMNVEV (reference sequence). The CDR3 length is 13 residues. The sample originates from a study of blood T cell repertoires in COVID-19. Produced via immunoSEQ multiplex PCR; TCRdb's table is partial and in-frame only. Among over 35,000 clones, roughly 80% were seen once, and the ten largest hold nearly 25%. The source is a human donor with acute or convalescent COVID-19. The donor label of this sample is uncertain. This chain uses TRBV27 with TRBJ1-4; possible D gene TRBD1, 5 bases. The sample was peripheral blood. The CDR3 loop reads CASSLGGREKLFF. CDR3 in DNA: TGTGCCAGCAGTTTAGGGGGGAGAGAAAAACTGTTTTTT.